Shown below are 28 T cell receptor beta chains from a single sample sequenced in a study of T-cell memory formation after mild COVID-19. Each CDR3 protein is one row after TCRdb ran MiXCR on the 5' RACE reads. This table has 350,000 to 450,000 distinct CDR3 sequences, 24% appearing once. Material for sequencing was PBMCs or a T cell subset sorted from them (not recorded which). All receptors come from an adult woman who had mild COVID-19 (a few samples of this study predate the infection). Cell type and time point are not known.

This clonotype was seen at least ten times. This rearrangement joins TRBV7-9 to TRBJ2-7; D is unresolved. Trimming pared 1 base from V and 2 bases from J, leaving 18 bases between. The CDR3 contains 17 residues. From germline, CDR1 is SEHNR and CDR2 FQNEAQ (reference sequence). The CDR3 region is CASSLGHQNIGAYEQYF. The CDR3 DNA follows: TGTGCCAGCAGCTTAGGGCACCAGAATATTGGAGCCTACGAGCAGTACTTC.

This clonotype was seen only a few times. The chain uses TRBV20-1 and TRBJ2-4, with D possibly matching TRBD2 (7 bases). There are 14 residues in the CDR3. Germline assignment: CDR1 DFQATT and CDR2 SNEGSKA (reference sequence). Trimming cost V 4 bases and J 5 bases, with 15 bases left between them. The CDR3 loop is CSATQGSGQNIQYF. CDR3 DNA: TGCAGTGCTACACAGGGTAGCGGGCAAAACATTCAGTACTTC.

This sequence joins TRBV29-1 and TRBJ2-1; D call uncertain. Germline CDR1 reads SQVTM; CDR2 reads ANQGSEA. This CDR3 contains 15 residues. Between the trimmed V and J ends, which lost 3 bases and 0 bases, there was a span of 12 bases. Here the CDR3 DNA reads TGCAGCGTTGACCCTCGACCGAGCTCCTACAATGAGCAGTTCTTC. Translating gives CSVDPRPSSYNEQFF.

The chain joins TRBV7-2 to TRBJ1-2, with D possibly matching TRBD1 (5 bases). The V gene's germline CDR1 is SGHTA and CDR2 FQGNSA. CDR3 length: 14 residues. V was trimmed by 5 bases and J by 8 bases, leaving 18 bases between them. This CDR3 is CASSPQAAGQGYTF. The CDR3 DNA is TGTGCCAGCAGCCCTCAGGCCGCAGGGCAAGGCTACACCTTC.

This clonotype has just one count. The rearrangement joins TRBV9 to TRBJ2-7, with D perhaps being TRBD1 or TRBD2 (6 bases each). Trimming pared 2 bases from V and 3 bases from J, leaving 15 bases between. The CDR3 is made up of 15 amino acids. Germline loops: CDR1 SGDLS, CDR2 YYNGEE. The DNA of the CDR3 is TGTGCCAGCAGCGTCGCGGAGGGGGGCGGCTACGAGCAGTACTTC. Its translation is CASSVAEGGGYEQYF.

This sequence joins TRBV11-1 and TRBJ1-1; TRBD1 is a possible D gene (6 bases). Germline CDR1 and CDR2: SGHAT and FQDESV (reference sequence). The ends were cut back, 3 bases at V and 2 bases at J, with 10 bases in the middle. There are 14 residues in the CDR3. The CDR3 sequence: CASSFTGFNTEAFF. In nucleotides, the CDR3 is TGTGCCAGCAGCTTCACAGGGTTTAACACTGAAGCTTTCTTT.

The V gene is TRBV7-8, the J gene TRBJ1-1; maybe TRBD1 (5 bases). The CDR3 runs 14 residues. V dropped 5 bases and J dropped 7 bases, with 17 bases sitting between them. CDR1 is SGHVS and CDR2 is FQNEAQ in the germline V gene. The CDR3 reads CASSERTGWGEAFF. The CDR3 DNA reads TGTGCCAGCAGCGAGAGAACAGGCTGGGGTGAAGCTTTCTTT.

The chain recombines TRBV4-2 with TRBJ2-1; 14 bases match TRBD2. The CDR3 runs to 18 residues. Germline trimming cut 1 base from V and 1 base from J; bases unmatched to any gene: 3. CDR1 LGHNA and CDR2 YNFKEQ come from the germline V gene. CDR3 region: CASSQGGTSGSSYNEQFF. The CDR3 DNA sequence: TGTGCCAGCAGCCAAGGCGGGACTAGCGGGAGTTCCTACAATGAGCAGTTCTTC.

The chain couples TRBV29-1 to TRBJ2-7; TRBD1 or TRBD2 may be the D gene (6 bases each). This CDR3 is 12 amino acids long. Trimming removed 6 bases from V and 5 bases from J, with 14 bases in between. Per germline, CDR1 SQVTM and CDR2 ANQGSEA. As DNA, the CDR3 is TGCAGCGTATGGAGGGGGAAGGACGAGCAGTACTTC. Translation gives CSVWRGKDEQYF.

This clonotype came up a few times. This sequence joins TRBV19 and TRBJ1-2; TRBD1 might be the D (5 bases). The CDR3 spans 13 residues. Germline CDR1 LNHDA, CDR2 SQIVND (reference sequence). V lost 7 bases to trimming and J lost 4 bases, with 13 bases between them. The CDR3 nucleotides read TGTGCCAGTAAGGAGGGGAGATCCTATGGCTACACCTTC. Protein sequence: CASKEGRSYGYTF.

The CDR3 here is CASSEAQFSGIVGSGELFF. The CDR3 nucleotides read TGTGCCAGCAGTGAAGCGCAGTTTAGCGGGATTGTTGGGTCCGGGGAGCTGTTTTTT. This chain joins TRBV2 and TRBJ2-2; 8 bases align to TRBD2. J was trimmed by 6 bases and V by 0 bases; bases with no gene match: 15. The CDR3 length is 19 residues. Germline CDR1 SNHLY, CDR2 FYNNEI.

The chain links TRBV12-3 or TRBV12-4 to TRBJ2-2; 11 bases agree with TRBD1. CDR3 length equals 16 residues. J was trimmed by 4 bases and V by 6 bases; bases with no gene match: 7. The CDR3 protein is CASSPGQGGSTGELFF. The CDR3, as DNA: TGTGCCAGCAGCCCGGGACAGGGGGGCTCCACCGGGGAGCTGTTTTTT.

Note on this clonotype: Possible read error: a much larger clone is one base away. The chain combines TRBV9 with TRBJ2-2; no definite D call. Germline lookup yields CDR1 SGDLS and CDR2 YYNGEE. This CDR3 spans 12 amino acids. V was clipped by 1 base and J by 2 bases, with 0 bases between them. The CDR3 reads CASSVNTGELFF. The CDR3 DNA sequence: TGTGCCAGCAGCGTAAACACCGGGGAGCTGTTTTTT.

This clonotype was observed a few times. The V call is TRBV5-1, the J call TRBJ2-1, with 10 bases aligning to TRBD2. Germline V gene lookup returns CDR1 SGHRS and CDR2 YFSETQ. There are 16 residues in the CDR3. V gave up 1 base and J gave up 4 bases; unmatched junction bases: 5. CDR3 nucleotides: TGCGCCAGCAGCTTGCGGCCTAGCGGGAGTTACAATGAGCAGTTCTTC. Translated: CASSLRPSGSYNEQFF.

The J gene is TRBJ2-4, the V gene TRBV14; D gene ambiguous. Per germline, CDR1 SGHDN and CDR2 FVKESK. CDR3 length: 13 residues. Trimming removed 4 bases at V and 8 bases at J, with 12 bases between. The CDR3 DNA is TGTGCCAGCAGCCTACTGACGGTTGACATTCAGTACTTC. Its translation: CASSLLTVDIQYF.

The genes are TRBV3-1 and TRBJ2-7, with 7 bases fitting TRBD2. Germline V gene data show CDR1 as LGHDT and CDR2 as YNNKEL (reference sequence). The CDR3 length is 15 residues. The ends lost 1 base at V and 4 bases at J; junction bases unmatched: 7. This CDR3 reads CASSQVGGSGYEQYF. CDR3 sequence (DNA): TGTGCCAGCAGCCAAGTCGGCGGGAGTGGTTACGAGCAGTACTTC.

This clonotype came up a few times. This chain uses TRBV19 with TRBJ1-2, with 8 nucleotides matching TRBD1. The CDR3 is 12 amino acids. V shed 8 bases, J shed 8 bases, and the junction held 7 bases outside the gene matches. Germline V gene lookup returns CDR1 LNHDA and CDR2 SQIVND (reference sequence). CDR3 sequence (DNA): TGTGCCAGTGACAGGGGAGGGTTCGGCTACACCTTC. This codes for CASDRGGFGYTF.

The chain recombines TRBV15 with TRBJ2-7; TRBD1 matches 9 bases. J gave up 1 base and V 5 bases, and 3 bases lay outside the gene matches. Germline CDR1 and CDR2: LNHNV and YYDKDF (reference sequence). The CDR3 runs to 14 residues. CDR3 DNA sequence: TGTGCCACCAGCGCTGGACAGGGGTCCTACGAGCAGTACTTC. Translation: CATSAGQGSYEQYF.

The chain links TRBV7-9 to TRBJ2-2; D is ambiguous. The CDR3 sequence is 14 residues long. CDR1 SEHNR and CDR2 FQNEAQ come from the germline V gene (reference sequence). V was trimmed by 2 bases and J by 1 base, leaving 5 bases between them. The CDR3 DNA sequence: TGTGCCAGCAGCTTAAAAGAGAACACCGGGGAGCTGTTTTTT. Protein sequence: CASSLKENTGELFF.

This clonotype turned up a few times. J is TRBJ2-2 and V is TRBV9; D not certain. The V and J ends lost 1 base and 1 base respectively, with 8 bases between them. Germline V gene sequence: CDR1 SGDLS, CDR2 YYNGEE. The CDR3 covers 15 residues. As DNA, the CDR3 is TGTGCCAGCAGCGTATACAGACAGAACACCGGGGAGCTGTTTTTT. It codes for CASSVYRQNTGELFF.

The CDR3 sequence: CASSLSRGSEAFF. The CDR3 coding sequence is TGTGCCAGCAGCTTGAGCCGGGGGTCTGAAGCTTTCTTT. The genes are TRBV7-9 and TRBJ1-1, with a weak D call TRBD1 (5 bases). The germline V gene has CDR1 SEHNR and CDR2 FQNEAQ (reference sequence). V was clipped by 3 bases and J by 6 bases, with 11 bases between them. The CDR3 is 13 amino acids.

This chain uses TRBV24-1 with TRBJ2-1, with D possibly matching TRBD2 (5 bases). Germline V gene sequence: CDR1 KGHDR, CDR2 SFDVKD. V lost 5 bases and J 6 bases, leaving 13 bases between the germline ends. This CDR3 contains 14 residues. CDR3 amino acids: CATSGEGSVNEQFF. The CDR3 region has the DNA TGTGCCACCAGTGGAGAGGGTAGCGTCAATGAGCAGTTCTTC.

In this sample, this clonotype turned up a few times. The chain uses TRBV12-3 or TRBV12-4 and TRBJ1-4; 7 bases agree with TRBD1. The CDR3 loop spans 15 amino acids. With V trimmed by 5 bases and J by 5 bases, 8 bases remained unmatched. The CDR3 coding sequence is TGTGCCAGCAGTCAAAGACAGGGTCTCAATGAAAAACTGTTTTTT. Its translation is CASSQRQGLNEKLFF.

In its sample, this clonotype was seen a few times. The chain recombines TRBV15 with TRBJ2-4; tentatively, D is TRBD1 (6 bases). V lost 0 bases and J lost 6, with 18 bases in between. Per germline, CDR1 LNHNV and CDR2 YYDKDF (reference sequence). This CDR3 spans 17 amino acids. The DNA for the CDR3 is TGTGCCACCAGCAGAGATACAGGGATGGGGAGACGAAACATTCAGTACTTC. It yields the protein CATSRDTGMGRRNIQYF.

This clonotype was recorded a few times. The rearrangement joins TRBV7-9 to TRBJ2-7, with D perhaps matching TRBD1 (5 bases). The germline V and J ends were trimmed by 2 bases and 5 bases, with 7 bases remaining between them. Germline assignment: CDR1 SEHNR and CDR2 FQNEAQ (reference sequence). The CDR3 loop spans 12 amino acids. CDR3 residues: CASSLRGHEQYF. DNA of the CDR3: TGTGCCAGCAGCTTAAGGGGCCACGAGCAGTACTTC.

This rearrangement joins TRBV12-5 to TRBJ2-7; D uncertain. Germline CDR1 LGHNT, CDR2 FRNRAP. V was trimmed by 7 bases and J by 3 bases, leaving 7 bases between them. The length of the CDR3 is 11 residues. CDR3 in amino acids: CASEGFYEQYF. CDR3 sequence (DNA): TGTGCTAGTGAGGGTTTCTACGAGCAGTACTTC.

The rearrangement uses TRBV20-1 and TRBJ2-3; D ambiguous. The V and J ends lost 8 bases and 0 bases respectively, with 9 bases between them. Looked up from germline, CDR1 is DFQATT and CDR2 is SNEGSKA (reference sequence). The CDR3 is 12 residues long. CDR3 protein: CSSALSTDTQYF. The DNA for the CDR3 is TGCAGTAGCGCCCTCAGCACAGATACGCAGTATTTT.

The chain links TRBV20-1 to TRBJ1-4; D perhaps matches TRBD1 (5 bases). Germline-derived CDR1 and CDR2 are DFQATT and SNEGSKA (reference sequence). Deletions cut 6 bases from V and 8 bases from J, with 13 bases between. The CDR3 sequence is 12 residues long. The CDR3 sequence is CSAKGLSEKLFF. The CDR3 nucleotides read TGCAGTGCGAAGGGGCTTTCGGAAAAACTGTTTTTT.